The T cell receptor beta chain under discussion was sequenced for a study of CD8 T cells in Susac syndrome. The ends were cut back, 1 base at V and 5 bases at J, with 11 bases in the middle. Germline CDR1 LNHNV, CDR2 YYDKDF (reference sequence). The CDR3 covers 14 residues. The RNA input was roughly 0.45 to 1 ug, and it was reverse transcribed with random hexamers. MiXCR, applied by TCRdb to the immunoSEQ multiplex PCR reads, yields one record per CDR3 protein. The data show about 89,000 distinct CDR3 sequences, with 85% to 95% seen just once and 0.3% to 0.4% held by the top ten. From blood CD8+ and CD4+ T cells, TCR beta sequences were generated. Healthy donors matched for age and sex were used as controls.

Sequences were obtained from CD8+ T cells from PBMCs. The origin of this receptor is a human donor in good health. The chain couples TRBV15 to TRBJ1-2, with a weak D call TRBD1 (5 bases). The CDR3 sequence: CATSRGGTDYGYTF. DNA of the CDR3: TGTGCCACCAGCAGAGGAGGGACCGATTATGGCTACACCTTC.